The 21 T cell receptor beta chains below come from one sample, sequenced in a study of beta chain features in type 1 diabetes. The study reverse transcribed the entire isolated RNA, so it sequenced expressed TCRB transcripts. Using immunoSEQ multiplex PCR, the repertoire was profiled, and TCRdb retains in-frame clones only, with some absent. This table has tens of thousands of clones, roughly 34% appearing once. The material sequenced was stem cell memory CD4+ T cells from blood. These TCRs come from a young woman in good health.

V and J are TRBV27 and TRBJ2-7, with 9 bases that match TRBD1. CDR1 and CDR2 (germline): MNHEY, SMNVEV (reference sequence). After removal of 5 bases from V and 6 bases from J, the junction contained 11 bases not matched to a gene. The CDR3 sequence is 15 residues long. CDR3 nucleotides: TGTGCCAGCAGTCCCTGGGACAGGGCCACCCGCGAGCAGTACTTC. Protein sequence: CASSPWDRATREQYF.

The CDR3 loop is CASSRAGVTNEKLFF. CDR3 sequence (DNA): TGCGCCAGCAGCCGAGCAGGGGTAACTAATGAAAAACTGTTTTTT. This chain joins TRBV4-1 and TRBJ1-4, with D tentatively TRBD1 (6 bases). The CDR3 contains 15 residues. Germline CDR1 reads MGHRA; CDR2 reads YSYEKL. V lost 4 bases and J lost 1, with 10 bases in between.

The sample holds a few counts of this clone. V gene TRBV30 combines with J gene TRBJ2-4; 11 positions agree with TRBD2. The CDR3 loop spans 13 amino acids. Trimming at V came to 3 bases and at J to 8 bases, leaving 3 bases not matched to a gene. From germline, CDR1 is GTSNPN and CDR2 SVGIG (reference sequence). DNA for the CDR3: TGTGCCTGGAGCGTAGCGGGAGGGGACATTCAGTACTTC. It yields the protein CAWSVAGGDIQYF.

This clone appeared a few times. This chain links TRBV19 with TRBJ2-1; weak D call: TRBD1 (6 bases). The ends were cut back, 7 bases at V and 5 bases at J, with 12 bases in the middle. Germline V gene data show CDR1 as LNHDA and CDR2 as SQIVND (reference sequence). CDR3 length: 13 residues. CDR3 coding DNA: TGTGCCAGTACCACGACAGGTGACAATGAGCAGTTCTTC. It is translated as CASTTTGDNEQFF.

The chain combines TRBV7-9 with TRBJ1-2, with 7 nucleotides matching TRBD1. Germline-derived CDR1 and CDR2 are SEHNR and FQNEAQ (reference sequence). V lost 4 bases, J lost 5 bases, and 4 bases stayed unmatched. The CDR3 has 13 amino acids. The CDR3 nucleotides are TGTGCCAGCAGCTCCCGACAGGGTTATGGCTACACCTTC. This encodes CASSSRQGYGYTF.

This clone occurred a few times. The V gene is TRBV21-1, the J gene TRBJ1-5; the table assigns TRBD1, which was not confirmed against the DNA. TRBV21-1 is labeled a pseudogene. CDR3 length: 14 residues. The CDR3 DNA sequence: TGTGCCAGCACCAGGGGCAATAGCAATCAGCCCCAGCATTTT. Translating it yields CASTRGNSNQPQHF.

The chain joins TRBV14 to TRBJ2-1, with 9 nucleotides matching TRBD2. Trimming took 1 base from V and 3 from J; bases not matched to a gene: 1. This CDR3 has 15 residues. The germline CDR1 and CDR2 sequences are SGHDN and FVKESK. The CDR3 sequence is CASSQASGIYNEQFF. The CDR3 nucleotides read TGTGCCAGCAGCCAAGCTAGCGGGATCTACAATGAGCAGTTCTTC.

V is TRBV11-2 and J is TRBJ2-1, with D possibly being TRBD1 (6 bases). The CDR3 is 13 residues long. The germline CDR1 and CDR2 sequences are SGHAT and FQNNGV. V was cut by 6 bases and J by 7 bases, with 13 bases left in between. CDR3 nucleotides: TGTGCCAGCAGGCAACAGGGTCGGAATGAGCAGTTCTTC. It codes for CASRQQGRNEQFF.

With regard to this clone: The junction does not match germline at one end; this may be a read error. V usage is TRBV5-4 and J usage is TRBJ2-4; the D gene is possibly TRBD2 (6 bases). The CDR3 is 13 amino acids. CDR1 is SGHNT, CDR2 YYREEE, per germline (reference sequence). CDR3 in amino acids: CASSQDTGDIQYF. The CDR3 DNA reads TGCGCCAGCAGCCAAGATACGGGGGACATTCAGTACTTC.

V and J are TRBV10-3 and TRBJ2-2, with 8 bases fitting TRBD2. Germline CDR1 reads ENHRY; CDR2 reads SYGVKD. This CDR3 spans 15 amino acids. The trim removed 10 bases at V and 5 bases at J, leaving 12 bases unmatched. The DNA of the CDR3 is TGTGCCACGGGAGCTCAAGCGGGAGAAACCGGGGAGCTGTTTTTT. Translated, it gives CATGAQAGETGELFF.

This clone was counted only a few times. V usage is TRBV5-4 and J usage is TRBJ2-1; possibly TRBD2 for D (7 bases). V lost 0 bases to trimming and J lost 7 bases, with 17 bases between them. Per the germline V gene, CDR1 is SGHNT and CDR2 is YYREEE (reference sequence). The CDR3 length is 16 residues. The CDR3 DNA is TGTGCCAGCAGCTTGGAGGAGGGAGGGGGGAGAAATGAGCAGTTCTTC. This codes for CASSLEEGGGRNEQFF.

The J gene is TRBJ1-5, the V gene TRBV18; D is possibly TRBD1 (5 bases). V gave up 2 bases and J gave up 1 base, with 6 bases separating them. Looked up from germline, CDR1 is KGHSH and CDR2 is LQKENI. The CDR3 runs to 14 residues. CDR3 coding DNA: TGTGCCAGCTCACCAGGGGCAAGCAATCAGCCCCAGCATTTT. This translates into CASSPGASNQPQHF.

This clone showed up just a few times. V is TRBV7-2 and J is TRBJ2-3; 7 nucleotides agree with TRBD2. Per germline, CDR1 SGHTA and CDR2 FQGNSA. V lost 7 bases, J lost 1 base, and 11 bases stayed unmatched. The CDR3 runs to 16 residues. CDR3 sequence: CASTVRGVKGTDTQYF. The CDR3 nucleotides are TGTGCCAGCACCGTCCGGGGGGTCAAGGGCACAGATACGCAGTATTTT.

This clone occurred a few times. This sequence joins TRBV20-1 and TRBJ2-7, with TRBD2 matching 8 bases. The CDR3 loop spans 11 amino acids. Germline V lookup: CDR1 DFQATT, CDR2 SNEGSKA (reference sequence). The CDR3 DNA is TGCAGCGGGGGGGCCATGTACGAGCAGTACTTC. Translating it yields CSGGAMYEQYF.

The rearrangement joins TRBV25-1 to TRBJ2-3, with 7 bases matching TRBD2. The CDR3 length is 16 residues. With V trimmed by 3 bases and J by 1 base, 7 bases remained unmatched. Germline CDR1 reads MGHDK; CDR2 reads SYGVNS. In DNA form, the CDR3 reads TGTGCCAGCAGTGAGCCTCTAGCGGACCGCACAGATACGCAGTATTTT. Encoded protein: CASSEPLADRTDTQYF.

This clone came up a few times. The rearrangement joins TRBV20-1 to TRBJ2-5; D is undetermined. The V end lost 7 bases, the J end lost 1 base, and 7 bases lay between the germline ends. This CDR3 has 11 residues. The V gene's germline CDR1 is DFQATT and CDR2 SNEGSKA (reference sequence). The CDR3 sequence is CSGFLQETQYF. CDR3 sequence (DNA): TGCAGTGGTTTCCTCCAAGAGACCCAGTACTTC.

The CDR3 bases are TGTGCCAGCGACGCGGGGCAGGTCTATGGCTACACCTTC. This translates into CASDAGQVYGYTF. The J gene is TRBJ1-2, the V gene TRBV2; TRBD1 is a possible D gene (5 bases). Germline CDR1 SNHLY, CDR2 FYNNEI. The CDR3 has 13 residues. Trimming stripped 8 bases from V and 4 bases from J, with 14 bases between.

The rearrangement uses TRBV7-8 and TRBJ1-6, with a weak D call TRBD1 (6 bases). V lost 6 bases and J lost 10, with 13 bases in between. CDR1 is SGHVS and CDR2 is FQNEAQ in the germline V gene. This CDR3 region has 13 residues. The CDR3 sequence: CASSNTGRSPLHF. The CDR3 DNA follows: TGTGCCAGCAGTAATACAGGGCGCTCACCCCTCCACTTT.

A few counts support this clone. The chain is built from TRBV14 and TRBJ1-4, with D possibly being TRBD1 (6 bases). V was shortened by 0 bases and J by 8 bases, with 16 bases between the two germline ends. Germline CDR1 and CDR2: SGHDN and FVKESK. This CDR3 spans 16 amino acids. CDR3 region: CASSQENRDVGEKLFF. The CDR3 DNA follows: TGTGCCAGCAGCCAAGAAAACAGGGATGTAGGCGAAAAACTGTTTTTT.

J is TRBJ1-6 and V is TRBV6-5, with D unclear. Trimming took off 10 bases at V and 7 bases at J, with 11 bases between the two ends. Germline V lookup: CDR1 MNHEY, CDR2 SVGAGI. CDR3 size: 12 residues. The chain's CDR3 is CAISTANSPLHF. The CDR3 DNA is TGTGCCATCAGCACAGCCAATTCACCCCTCCACTTT.

This chain links TRBV29-1 with TRBJ2-3; TRBD2 is a possible D gene (6 bases). CDR1 and CDR2 from the germline V gene are SQVTM and ANQGSEA. Trimming cost V 3 bases and J 2 bases, with 6 bases left between them. The CDR3 consists of 12 residues. In nucleotides, the CDR3 is TGCAGCGTTGAGGACTACACAGATACGCAGTATTTT. The encoded protein is CSVEDYTDTQYF.